This T cell receptor beta chain was identified during a study of beta chain features in type 1 diabetes. Broader study findings: For type 1 diabetes patients, VDJ junctions showed fewer insertions and more deletions. Compared with healthy donors, patients appeared to share more similar naive, central memory and regulatory TCRB repertoires. Equally in patients and controls, PCR might preferentially amplify shorter templates. TCRB CDR3s from Type 1 diabetes patients were moderately but significantly shorter in all four CD4+ subsets.

All of the isolated RNA was reverse transcribed, so expressed TCRB transcripts were sequenced. Profiled with immunoSEQ multiplex PCR; TCRdb holds only in-frame clones, not every one. This table holds about 700,000 clones, roughly 12% found once. The CDR3 totals 14 residues. With 4 bases clipped from V and 4 bases from J, the junction kept 7 bases outside the gene matches. Per germline, CDR1 MNHNS and CDR2 SASEGT. Regarding this clone: The target antigen is unknown.

The collection from each donor was one heparinised blood draw averaging approximately 110 mL. The clonotype was recovered from a man younger than 35 with type 1 diabetes. Sequenced input: naive CD4+ T cells from blood. V usage is TRBV6-1 and J usage is TRBJ2-7; 7 nucleotides align to TRBD1. In DNA, the CDR3 is TGTGCCAGCAGTGTCGACAGGGTAATTTACGAGCAGTACTTC. It codes for CASSVDRVIYEQYF.